This section outlines one T cell receptor (beta chain) sequence together with its context. The trim removed 4 bases at V and 4 bases at J, leaving 12 bases unmatched. Per germline, CDR1 SGHRS and CDR2 YFSETQ. The CDR3 has 16 residues. This sample was included in a study of blood T cell repertoires in COVID-19. Whole-study context: Samples taken during acute and convalescent COVID-19 were collected in the United States, Italy and Spain. Sample material is recorded as cDNA or gDNA derived from T cells, B-cell-depleted T cells, or PBMCs.

Original processing methods: For nucleated cells, counts were estimated from reference gene primer amplification. This table comes from immunoSEQ multiplex PCR, and its TCRdb copy is limited to in-frame clones, with some not included. That table supplies the V and J calls and clone size; D and trimming were determined from the DNA. The table has 130,000 or so clones, around nine tenths seen once. Material for sequencing was peripheral blood. The sequence was collected from a woman in her 70s with COVID-19, enrolled during active disease. The rearrangement uses TRBV5-1 and TRBJ2-3; 7 bases line up with TRBD2. The CDR3 sequence is CASSPSRTGGADTQYF. The CDR3 nucleotides read TGCGCCAGCAGCCCCAGCAGAACGGGGGGAGCAGATACGCAGTATTTT.